One sample yielded the 27 T cell receptor beta chains listed below, sequenced in a study of blood T cell repertoires in COVID-19. Assay used: immunoSEQ multiplex PCR; TCRdb lists only in-frame clones, some missing. The sample holds roughly 190,000 clones, roughly 82% seen once. Sequencing used PBMCs or T cells enriched from blood (not recorded which). These receptors originate from a woman aged 55-69 years with acute COVID-19.

The chain links TRBV5-4 to TRBJ1-6; no reliable D call. Germline assignment: CDR1 SGHNT and CDR2 YYREEE (reference sequence). CDR3 length equals 14 residues. The ends were cut back, 4 bases at V and 7 bases at J, with 12 bases in the middle. DNA for the CDR3: TGTGCCAGCAGCATCGACGGGAGCAATTCACCCCTCCACTTT. This encodes CASSIDGSNSPLHF.

The CDR3 nucleotides read TGTGCCTGGAGTGCAACCGGGACAGGGGCCGCCTACGAGCAGTACGTC. This translates into CAWSATGTGAAYEQYV. This sequence joins TRBV30 and TRBJ2-7, with 10 positions matching TRBD1. V lost 1 base, J lost 2 bases, and 8 bases stayed unmatched. Looked up from germline, CDR1 is GTSNPN and CDR2 is SVGIG (reference sequence). The CDR3 is 16 amino acids.

The sample holds one count of this clone. The gene calls are TRBV4-1 and TRBJ2-1; 8 bases map to TRBD2. The germline V gene encodes CDR1 MGHRA and CDR2 YSYEKL. The CDR3 extends over 16 amino acids. The J segment lost 3 bases and the V segment lost 4 bases, leaving 8 bases of the junction unmatched. In DNA, the CDR3 is TGCGCCAGCAGCCCTCACGGGGCGGGGGGCTACAATGAGCAGTTCTTC. Translating gives CASSPHGAGGYNEQFF.

The rearrangement links TRBV9 to TRBJ1-2; possibly TRBD1 for D (5 bases). Trimming stripped 4 bases from V and 1 base from J, with 14 bases between. This CDR3 contains 15 residues. Germline V CDR1 and CDR2: SGDLS, YYNGEE. The CDR3 sequence is CASSQPGQSNYGYTF. The CDR3 coding sequence is TGTGCCAGCAGCCAACCAGGGCAGAGTAACTATGGCTACACCTTC.

This chain joins TRBV7-2 and TRBJ1-4; a possible D gene is TRBD1 (6 bases). The V end was cut by 6 bases, the J end by 11 bases, with 19 bases between. Germline CDR1 reads SGHTA; CDR2 reads FQGNSA. CDR3 length: 14 amino acids. The CDR3 DNA sequence: TGTGCCAGCAGTCCCCGGGGGGGGGCTAGGAAACTGTTTTTT. Amino acids: CASSPRGGARKLFF.

The chain carries TRBV7-6 and TRBJ1-1; tentative D call: TRBD1 (6 bases). Trimming took 8 bases from V and 0 from J, leaving 13 bases between them. The CDR3 is 14 residues long. Germline V gene sequence: CDR1 SGHVS, CDR2 FNYEAQ. The CDR3, as DNA: TGTGCCAGCGGCCGGGACACCGTGAACACTGAAGCTTTCTTT. It yields the protein CASGRDTVNTEAFF.

The chain has TRBV15 and TRBJ1-6; the D gene is possibly TRBD1 (6 bases). The germline V gene has CDR1 LNHNV and CDR2 YYDKDF (reference sequence). Trimming stripped 2 bases from V and 7 bases from J, with 15 bases between. The CDR3 runs to 16 residues. This chain's CDR3 is CATSRTNTGNNSPLHF. The CDR3 DNA sequence: TGTGCCACCAGCAGAACTAATACAGGGAACAATTCACCCCTCCACTTT.

The CDR3 DNA follows: TGTGCCAGCAGCCAGGACAGGGTCGAATTCTTC. It codes for CASSQDRVEFF. This chain links TRBV4-2 with TRBJ2-1; TRBD1 aligns across 8 bases. CDR1 and CDR2 (germline): LGHNA, YNFKEQ. V was clipped by 3 bases and J by 16 bases; unmatched bases: 5. This CDR3 has 11 residues.

The rearrangement links TRBV7-6 to TRBJ2-2, with 9 nucleotides matching TRBD1. This CDR3 is built from 18 residues. J was trimmed by 1 base and V by 6 bases; bases with no gene match: 12. CDR1 is SGHVS and CDR2 is FNYEAQ in the germline V gene. The CDR3 coding sequence is TGTGCCAGCAGTTCTATGGGGGACAGGGATTGGAACACCGGGGAGCTGTTTTTT. This translates into CASSSMGDRDWNTGELFF.

The J gene is TRBJ2-7, the V gene TRBV10-3; tentative D call: TRBD1 (6 bases). The CDR3 covers 17 residues. Germline CDR1 ENHRY, CDR2 SYGVKD. Trimming stripped 0 bases from V and 2 bases from J, with 17 bases between. The CDR3 coding sequence is TGTGCCATCAGTGAGTCAACAGGGTCCGATAAAGCCTACGAGCAGTACTTC. It encodes CAISESTGSDKAYEQYF.

This chain uses TRBV21-1 with TRBJ2-3; the table's D gene call, TRBD2, was not cross checked with the DNA. TRBV21-1 corresponds to a pseudogene. The CDR3 is 15 residues long. CDR3 DNA: TGTGCCAGCAGCAAGGGGCGCGGGAGGAGAGATACGCAGTATTTT. Encoded protein: CASSKGRGRRDTQYF.

The rearrangement joins TRBV9 to TRBJ2-3; perhaps TRBD1 as D (6 bases). The length of the CDR3 is 15 residues. The germline CDR1 and CDR2 sequences are SGDLS and YYNGEE. V lost 0 bases and J lost 1, with 9 bases in between. CDR3 region: CASSVEGGGTDTQYF. DNA for the CDR3: TGTGCCAGCAGCGTAGAAGGGGGAGGCACAGATACGCAGTATTTT. The whole variable domain, filled in from reference TRBV9 and TRBJ2-3, reads DSGVTQTPKHLITATGQRVTLRCSPRSGDLSVYWYQQSLDQGLQFLIQYYNGEERAKGNILERFSAQQFPDLHSELNLSSLELGDSALYFCASSVEGGGTDTQYFGPGTRLTVL.

Comments on this clone: Other DNA variants within this sample encode the same CDR3. The chain uses TRBV5-6 and TRBJ1-1; the match to TRBD1 covers 8 bases. Germline loops: CDR1 SGHDT, CDR2 YYEEEE. CDR3 length: 14 amino acids. The V segment lost 0 bases and the J segment 5 bases; nucleotides outside the gene matches: 3. The DNA of the CDR3 is TGTGCCAGCAGCTTGGTAGGGACAGGAACTGAAGCTTTCTTT. It encodes CASSLVGTGTEAFF.

The chain links TRBV2 to TRBJ1-4; 9 nucleotides match TRBD1. The CDR3 has 14 residues. Germline values: CDR1 SNHLY, CDR2 FYNNEI. J gave up 5 bases and V 5 bases, and 3 bases lay outside the gene matches. CDR3 region: CASSTGTGNEKLFF. The CDR3 region has the DNA TGTGCCAGCAGTACCGGGACAGGGAATGAAAAACTGTTTTTT.

V is TRBV7-2 and J is TRBJ1-2; 7 bases map to TRBD1. The CDR3 loop spans 14 amino acids. Germline V CDR1 and CDR2: SGHTA, FQGNSA. V shed 2 bases, J shed 7 bases, and the junction held 7 bases outside the gene matches. CDR3 DNA sequence: TGTGCCAGCAGCTTAAGACAGGGCGAGGCTGGCTACACCTTC. Its protein product is CASSLRQGEAGYTF.

The V gene is TRBV10-1, the J gene TRBJ2-1, with 7 bases lining up with TRBD1. The germline gives CDR1 WNHNN, CDR2 SYGVQD (reference sequence). Trimming removed 10 bases from V and 0 bases from J; junction bases left unmatched: 21. This CDR3 spans 19 amino acids. The CDR3 bases are TGCGCCACTACGAACCGTAGGCGACAGGGAAACCTCTCCTACAATGAGCAGTTCTTC. Its protein is CATTNRRRQGNLSYNEQFF.

The chain links TRBV10-3 to TRBJ2-3, with TRBD2 matching 7 bases. The CDR3 length is 15 residues. The trim removed 3 bases at V and 5 bases at J, leaving 8 bases unmatched. CDR1 is ENHRY and CDR2 is SYGVKD in the germline V gene. CDR3 in amino acids: CAISEVGGAGDTQYF. The CDR3 DNA sequence: TGTGCCATCAGTGAAGTGGGAGGGGCCGGAGATACGCAGTATTTT.

V is TRBV1 and J is TRBJ2-6; the table assigns TRBD1, which was not confirmed against the DNA. TRBV1 constitutes a pseudogene. This CDR3 spans 21 amino acids. CDR3 amino acids: CSHRPGVRWQGESSGANVLTF. CDR3 coding DNA: TGCTCACACCGCCCGGGAGTCCGGTGGCAGGGGGAGAGCTCTGGGGCCAACGTCCTGACTTTC.

The chain combines TRBV9 with TRBJ1-1; the match to TRBD1 covers 7 bases. The V gene end was trimmed by 3 bases and the J gene end by 4 bases; junction bases not matched to a gene: 9. Germline V gene sequence: CDR1 SGDLS, CDR2 YYNGEE. The CDR3 consists of 15 residues. The CDR3 DNA is TGTGCCAGCAGCGACCTCTCGACAGGGTCCACTGAAGCTTTCTTT. Encoded protein: CASSDLSTGSTEAFF.

J is TRBJ1-6 and V is TRBV7-9; no firm D call. Trimming stripped 0 bases from V and 4 bases from J, with 4 bases between. CDR3 length equals 14 residues. Germline V gene data show CDR1 as SEHNR and CDR2 as FQNEAQ (reference sequence). The CDR3 sequence is CASSLARYNSPLHF. The CDR3, as DNA: TGTGCCAGCAGCTTAGCCCGGTATAATTCACCCCTCCACTTT.

V gene TRBV7-9 combines with J gene TRBJ1-5, with 9 nucleotides matching TRBD1. V shed 5 bases, J shed 6 bases, and the junction held 17 bases outside the gene matches. CDR1 SEHNR and CDR2 FQNEAQ come from the germline V gene (reference sequence). The CDR3 totals 18 residues. In nucleotides, the CDR3 is TGTGCCAGCAGCACGGGTGTGGGACAGGGCCCGGCTGGTCAGCCCCAGCATTTT. This translates into CASSTGVGQGPAGQPQHF.

This CDR3 is CASSLDSGSGETQYF. For the CDR3, the DNA is TGTGCCAGCAGCTTAGATAGCGGGAGTGGAGAGACCCAGTACTTC. This chain uses TRBV11-2 with TRBJ2-5; 9 nucleotides align to TRBD2. The germline V gene encodes CDR1 SGHAT and CDR2 FQNNGV. Trimming at V came to 0 bases and at J to 4 bases, leaving 3 bases not matched to a gene. The CDR3 extends over 15 amino acids.

This chain links TRBV11-2 with TRBJ2-1; D is undetermined. Germline V gives CDR1 SGHAT, CDR2 FQNNGV. This CDR3 is built from 13 residues. With 6 bases removed from V and 0 bases from J, the gap between germline ends came to 6 bases. CDR3 amino acids: CASSSFSYNEQFF. CDR3 nucleotides: TGTGCCAGCAGTTCGTTCTCCTACAATGAGCAGTTCTTC.

This chain uses TRBV18 with TRBJ2-1, with D perhaps matching TRBD2 (5 bases). The V and J ends lost 4 bases and 5 bases respectively, with 15 bases between them. This CDR3 contains 15 residues. Germline V gene lookup returns CDR1 KGHSH and CDR2 LQKENI. As DNA, the CDR3 is TGTGCCAGCTCACTTCAGTCGGGGTTAGACAATGAGCAGTTCTTC. It encodes CASSLQSGLDNEQFF.

V usage is TRBV15 and J usage is TRBJ1-5; TRBD1 is a possible D gene (5 bases). The CDR3 covers 15 residues. CDR1 is LNHNV and CDR2 is YYDKDF in the germline V gene (reference sequence). Trimming pared 6 bases from V and 3 bases from J, leaving 15 bases between. CDR3 residues: CATRNHTGFNQPQHF. The CDR3, as DNA: TGTGCCACCAGGAATCATACAGGATTCAATCAGCCCCAGCATTTT.

V and J are TRBV25-1 and TRBJ2-3; D may be TRBD2 (6 bases). Germline V lookup: CDR1 MGHDK, CDR2 SYGVNS. There are 12 residues in the CDR3. Between the trimmed V and J ends, which lost 5 bases and 6 bases, there was a span of 9 bases. In nucleotides, the CDR3 is TGTGCCAGCAGTTTTGGGGGGGATACGCAGTATTTT. Translating it yields CASSFGGDTQYF.

The V and J genes are TRBV6-6 and TRBJ1-2, with TRBD1 matching 10 bases. CDR3 length: 15 amino acids. After removal of 2 bases from V and 8 bases from J, the junction contained 8 bases not matched to a gene. Per the germline V gene, CDR1 is MNHNY and CDR2 is SVGAGI (reference sequence). CDR3 loop: CASSYTGQGPVGYTF. The CDR3 coding sequence is TGTGCCAGCAGTTACACGGGACAGGGGCCTGTAGGCTACACCTTC.